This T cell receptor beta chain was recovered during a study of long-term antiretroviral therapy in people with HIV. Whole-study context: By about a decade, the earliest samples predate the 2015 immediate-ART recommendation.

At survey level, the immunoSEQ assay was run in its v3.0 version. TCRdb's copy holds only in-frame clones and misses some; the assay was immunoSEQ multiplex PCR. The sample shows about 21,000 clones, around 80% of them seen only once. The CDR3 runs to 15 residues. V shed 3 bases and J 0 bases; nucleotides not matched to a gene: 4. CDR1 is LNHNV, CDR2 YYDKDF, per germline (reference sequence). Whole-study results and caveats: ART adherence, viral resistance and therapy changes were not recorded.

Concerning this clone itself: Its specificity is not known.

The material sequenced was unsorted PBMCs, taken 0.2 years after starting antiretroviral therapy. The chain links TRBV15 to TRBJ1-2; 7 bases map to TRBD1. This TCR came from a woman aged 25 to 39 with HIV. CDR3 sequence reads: CATSRGQISNYGYTF. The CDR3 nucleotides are TGTGCCACCAGCAGGGGACAGATCTCTAACTATGGCTACACCTTC. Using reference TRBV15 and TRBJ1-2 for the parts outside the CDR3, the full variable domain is DAMVIQNPRYQVTQFGKPVTLSCSQTLNHNVMYWYQQKSSQAPKLLFHYYDKDFNNEADTPDNFQSRRPNTSFCFLDIRSPGLGDTAMYLCATSRGQISNYGYTFGSGTRLTVV.